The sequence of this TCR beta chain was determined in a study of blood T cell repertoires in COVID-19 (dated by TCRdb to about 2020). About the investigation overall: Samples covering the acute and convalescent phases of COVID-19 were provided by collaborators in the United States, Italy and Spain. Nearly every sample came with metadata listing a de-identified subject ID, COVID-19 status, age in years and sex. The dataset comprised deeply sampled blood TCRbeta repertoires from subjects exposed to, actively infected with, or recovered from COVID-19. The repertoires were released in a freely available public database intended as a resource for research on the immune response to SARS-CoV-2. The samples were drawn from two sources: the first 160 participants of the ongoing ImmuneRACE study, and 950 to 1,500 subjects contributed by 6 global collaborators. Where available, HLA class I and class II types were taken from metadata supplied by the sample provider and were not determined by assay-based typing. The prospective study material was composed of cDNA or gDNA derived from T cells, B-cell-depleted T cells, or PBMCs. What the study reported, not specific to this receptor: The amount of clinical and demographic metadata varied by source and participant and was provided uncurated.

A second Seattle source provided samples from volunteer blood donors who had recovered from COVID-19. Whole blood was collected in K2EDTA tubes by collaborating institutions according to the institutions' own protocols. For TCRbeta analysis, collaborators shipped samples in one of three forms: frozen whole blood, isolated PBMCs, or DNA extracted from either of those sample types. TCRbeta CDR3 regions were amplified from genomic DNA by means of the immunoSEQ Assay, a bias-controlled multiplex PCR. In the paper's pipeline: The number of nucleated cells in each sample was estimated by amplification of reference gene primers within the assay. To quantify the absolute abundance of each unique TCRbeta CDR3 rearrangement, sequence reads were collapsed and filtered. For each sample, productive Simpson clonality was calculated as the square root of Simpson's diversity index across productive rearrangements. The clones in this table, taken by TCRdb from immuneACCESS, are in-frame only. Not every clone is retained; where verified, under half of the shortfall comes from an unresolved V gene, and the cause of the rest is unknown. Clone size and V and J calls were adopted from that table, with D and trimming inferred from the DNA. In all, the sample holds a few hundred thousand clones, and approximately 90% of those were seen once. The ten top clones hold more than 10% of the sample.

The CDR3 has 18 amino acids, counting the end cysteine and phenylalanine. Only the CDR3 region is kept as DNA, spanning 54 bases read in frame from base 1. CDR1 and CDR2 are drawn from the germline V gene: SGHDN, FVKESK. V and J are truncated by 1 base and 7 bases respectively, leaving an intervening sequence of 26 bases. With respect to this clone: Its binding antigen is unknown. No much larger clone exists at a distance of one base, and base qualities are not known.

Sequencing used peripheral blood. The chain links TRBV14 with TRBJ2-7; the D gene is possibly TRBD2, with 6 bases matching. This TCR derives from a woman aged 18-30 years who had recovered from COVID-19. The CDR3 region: CASSQGGVYATRAGEQYF. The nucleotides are TGTGCCAGCAGCCAAGGCGGAGTTTATGCGACTCGCGCGGGGGAGCAGTACTTC.